By share, the clone carrying this T cell receptor (beta chain) counts as medium-sized (0.01 to 0.1%). A mixed TRB-A/B primer pool amplified rearranged TRB by multiplex touch-down PCR. MiXCR, applied by TCRdb to the multiplex PCR reads, yields one record per CDR3 protein. The repertoire holds around 6,400 distinct CDR3 sequences, with roughly a fifth as singletons. Peripheral blood genomic DNA, not sorted cells or RNA, was the template. Trimming removed 4 bases from V and 4 bases from J, with 16 bases in between. From germline, CDR1 is MNHNS and CDR2 SASEGT. This CDR3 comprises 16 residues. The sample is drawn from a study of T cell repertoires in aging, cancer and after chemotherapy.

V is TRBV6-1 and J is TRBJ2-2, with D perhaps matching TRBD2 (5 bases). The clonotype was recovered from a human donor with a blood cancer. Sequencing was carried out using blood. CDR3 protein: CASSAPGSRTTGELFF. The CDR3 DNA sequence: TGTGCCAGCAGTGCCCCGGGATCGAGAACCACCGGGGAGCTGTTTTTT.